This TCR beta chain stems from a study of beta chain features in type 1 diabetes. Of the isolated RNA, all was reverse transcribed, and so the sequenced material was expressed TCRB transcripts. Using immunoSEQ multiplex PCR, the repertoire was profiled, and TCRdb retains in-frame clones only, with some absent. Of about 150,000 clones listed, less than 9.5% are singletons. Study-level findings and limits: The study found moderately but significantly shorter TCRB CDR3s in all four CD4+ subsets of Type 1 diabetes patients. Relative to healthy donors, patients appeared to have naive, central memory and Treg TCRB repertoires that were more similar. The question left open here concerned HLA type influencing TCRB rearrangement.

Ten or more counts support this clone. What it binds is not known. One junction end does not reproduce the germline sequence, and a read error may be involved. Within the sample, other DNA sequences also encode this same CDR3. Sequenced material: central memory CD4+ T cells from blood. The clonotype originates from a woman aged 35 to 49 with type 1 diabetes.

For the CDR3, the DNA is TGTGCTAGCAGCTTGGACAGAGACAATGAGCAGTTCTTC. Translation: CASSLDRDNEQFF. This rearrangement joins TRBV7-7 to TRBJ2-1; possible D gene TRBD1, 6 bases. The CDR3 totals 13 residues. Germline lookup yields CDR1 SSHAT and CDR2 FNYEAQ (reference sequence).